What follows is one TCR beta chain and its context. Antigen: not known. These data come from a study of T cell repertoires in cytomegalovirus infection. TCRdb re-called the reads through MiXCR, storing one row per CDR3 protein. This repertoire shows approximately 1,000,000 distinct CDR3 sequences, more than 25% found once; its top ten account for over 12%. Trimming pared 3 bases from V and 8 bases from J, leaving 11 bases between. Germline-derived CDR1 and CDR2 are SNHLY and FYNNEI. This CDR3 region has 13 residues. The sequencing here drew on cultured CD8+ T cells from PBMCs, taken from culture after CMV antigen stimulation. The clonotype comes from a human donor in good health (CMV status not recorded). Some clones in this sample may be carry-over from other donors' samples. This sequence joins TRBV2 and TRBJ1-5; the D gene is possibly TRBD1 (6 bases). The DNA for the CDR3 is TGTGCCAGCAGTGAGGGGGCGATTGAGCCCCAGCATTTT. Its translation: CASSEGAIEPQHF.